This paragraph reports one T cell receptor beta chain. As yet, its antigen is unknown. The protocol was immunoSEQ multiplex PCR, while the TCRdb copy is restricted to in-frame clones and leaves out a portion. The table has approximately 130,000 clones, just over 90% seen once. The sample originates from a study of OX40 agonist ivuxolimab in advanced cancers. The overall study: Three dose-escalation patients had partial responses: one with hepatocellular carcinoma and two with cutaneous melanoma.

Study outcomes and limitations: Among the lowest peripheral clonal expansion occurred in 0.1-3.0 mg/kg partial responders. There were, on average, more expanded clones in CD8+ T cells than in CD4+.

V gave up 6 bases and J gave up 8 bases, with 14 bases separating them. CDR1 and CDR2 (germline): MNHNY, SVGAGI (reference sequence). The CDR3 runs to 12 residues. The chain combines TRBV6-6 with TRBJ2-7; tentatively, D is TRBD2 (6 bases). This material consisted of CD4+ or CD8+ T cells sorted from blood, taken in a trial of the OX40 agonist ivuxolimab. The TCR sequence derives from an adult with an advanced solid tumor such as melanoma, head and neck, liver or kidney cancer. This chain's CDR3 is CASSTGGAKQYF. In nucleotides, the CDR3 is TGTGCCAGCAGCACCGGGGGAGCGAAGCAGTACTTC.